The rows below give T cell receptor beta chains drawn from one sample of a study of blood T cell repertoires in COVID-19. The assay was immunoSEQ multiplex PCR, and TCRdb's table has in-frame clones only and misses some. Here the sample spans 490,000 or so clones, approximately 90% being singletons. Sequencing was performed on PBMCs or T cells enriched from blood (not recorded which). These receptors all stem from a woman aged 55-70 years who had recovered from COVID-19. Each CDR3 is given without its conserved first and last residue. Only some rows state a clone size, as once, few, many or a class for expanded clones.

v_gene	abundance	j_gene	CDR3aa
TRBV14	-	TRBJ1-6	ASSQGQYNSPLH
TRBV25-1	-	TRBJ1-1	ASSFGQGLNTEAF
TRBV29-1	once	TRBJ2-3	SVSRGLVTDTQY
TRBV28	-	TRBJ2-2	ASSQGPGELF
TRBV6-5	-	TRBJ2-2	ASSTGTGGPGELF
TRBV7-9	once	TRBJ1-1	ASSYTVNTEAF
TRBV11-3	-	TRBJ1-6	ASSLPGWDSPYYSPLH
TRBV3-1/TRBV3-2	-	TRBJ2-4	ASSQRGGAQNIQY
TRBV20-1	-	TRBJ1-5	SASPENGNQPQH
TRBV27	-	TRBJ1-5	ASSLWRGTGGRWQPQH
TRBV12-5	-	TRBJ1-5	ASGRGSNQPQH
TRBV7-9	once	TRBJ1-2	ASSLVRDTGGYT
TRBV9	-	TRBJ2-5	ASSRGRGGQETQY
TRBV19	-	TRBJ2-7	ASSSHGDYEQY
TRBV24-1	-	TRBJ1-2	ATSDDRRRNGYT
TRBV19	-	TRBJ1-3	ASRTTWSGNTIY
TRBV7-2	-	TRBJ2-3	ASSTRGGRNTDTQY
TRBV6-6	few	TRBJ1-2	ASTNEEDWANYGYT
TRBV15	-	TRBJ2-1	ATSRAQRGGFVIYNEQF
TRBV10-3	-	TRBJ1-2	ANAREGVDGYT
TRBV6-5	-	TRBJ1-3	ASNAGHSGNTIY
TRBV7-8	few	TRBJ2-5	ASSPGRGGETQY
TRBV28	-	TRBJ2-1	ASRIRDSINNEQF
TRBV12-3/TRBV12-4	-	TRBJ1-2	ASSLLGRGF
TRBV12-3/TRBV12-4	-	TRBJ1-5	ASSLDYLPAH
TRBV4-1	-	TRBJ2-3	ASRQAGGSDTQY
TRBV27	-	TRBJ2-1	ASSFPGSLYNEQF
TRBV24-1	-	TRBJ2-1	ATSAGQTSYNEQF
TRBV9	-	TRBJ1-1	ASSPRWSNTEAF
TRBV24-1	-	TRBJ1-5	ATSDPTGTGAQH
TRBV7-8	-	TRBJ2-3	ASSLLLVPDTQY
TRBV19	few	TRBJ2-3	ASSRRQGASDTQY
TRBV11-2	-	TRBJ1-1	ASSAVRGRWRTEAF
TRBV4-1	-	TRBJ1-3	ASSRGQGAAGNTIY
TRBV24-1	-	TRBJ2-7	ATSGYGGGEQY
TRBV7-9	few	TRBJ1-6	ASSSGQGEFAPLH
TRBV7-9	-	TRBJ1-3	ASSLSGGNTIY
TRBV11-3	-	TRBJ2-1	ASSWEGRATNHNEQF
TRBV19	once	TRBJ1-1	ASSTGGNTEAF
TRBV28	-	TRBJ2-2	ATLTSDTGELF
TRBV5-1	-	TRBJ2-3	ASSPDRSTDTQY
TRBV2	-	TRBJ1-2	ASSEGQDYGYT
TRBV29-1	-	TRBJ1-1	SALRGGMNTEAF
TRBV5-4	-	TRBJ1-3	ASSLAGHHLGNTIY
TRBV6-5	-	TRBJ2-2	ASSYSTFTGELF
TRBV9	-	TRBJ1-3	ASSPRTGRINTIY
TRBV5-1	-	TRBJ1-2	ASSFGQMRYT
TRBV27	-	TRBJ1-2	ASIQKGQGAPIDGYT
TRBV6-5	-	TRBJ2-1	ASSRDRYNEQF
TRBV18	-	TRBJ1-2	ASSPAAVNYGYT
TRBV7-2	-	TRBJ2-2	ASSLGRARIGELF
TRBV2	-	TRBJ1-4	ASSDKSGTNEKLF
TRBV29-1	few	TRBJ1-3	SVENSGSGNTIY
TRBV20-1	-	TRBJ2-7	TGLPTYEQY
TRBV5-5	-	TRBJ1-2	ASSFARVGNSNYGYT
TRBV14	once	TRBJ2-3	ASSLLGGGTDTQY
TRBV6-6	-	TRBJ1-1	ASRTLPGGTEAF
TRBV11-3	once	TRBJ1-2	ASPIRDRGFSCTGYT
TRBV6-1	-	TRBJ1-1	ASSEAGALNTEAF
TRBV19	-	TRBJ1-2	ASSIGQGRNYGYT